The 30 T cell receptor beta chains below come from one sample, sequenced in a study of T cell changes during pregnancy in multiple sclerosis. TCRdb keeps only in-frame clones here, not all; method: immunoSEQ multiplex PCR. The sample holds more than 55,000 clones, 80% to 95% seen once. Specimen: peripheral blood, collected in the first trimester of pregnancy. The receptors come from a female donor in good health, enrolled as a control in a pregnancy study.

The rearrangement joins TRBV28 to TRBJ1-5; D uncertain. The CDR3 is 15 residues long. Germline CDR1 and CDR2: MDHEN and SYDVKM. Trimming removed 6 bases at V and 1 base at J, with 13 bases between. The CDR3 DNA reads TGTGCCAGCAGCCCAAACTACGGCAGCAATCAGCCCCAGCATTTT. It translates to CASSPNYGSNQPQHF.

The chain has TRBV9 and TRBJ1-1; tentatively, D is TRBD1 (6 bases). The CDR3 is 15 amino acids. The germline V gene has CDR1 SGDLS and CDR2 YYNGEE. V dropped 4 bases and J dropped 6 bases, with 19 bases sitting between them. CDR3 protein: CASSPRVDPGAEAFF. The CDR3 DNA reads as TGTGCCAGCAGCCCAAGGGTGGACCCAGGGGCTGAAGCTTTCTTT.

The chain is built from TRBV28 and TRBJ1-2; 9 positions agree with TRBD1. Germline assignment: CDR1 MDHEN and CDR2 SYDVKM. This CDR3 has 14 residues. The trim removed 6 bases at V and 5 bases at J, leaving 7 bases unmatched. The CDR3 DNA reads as TGTGCCAGCAGCCGGGACAGGGAGGGTTATGGCTACACCTTC. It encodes CASSRDREGYGYTF.

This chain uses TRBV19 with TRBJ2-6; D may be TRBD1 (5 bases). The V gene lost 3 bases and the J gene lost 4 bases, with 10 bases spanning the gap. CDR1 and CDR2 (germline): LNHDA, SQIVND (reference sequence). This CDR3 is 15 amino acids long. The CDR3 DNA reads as TGTGCCAGTAGTATCCAGGGTGCGGGGGCCAACGTCCTGACTTTC. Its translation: CASSIQGAGANVLTF. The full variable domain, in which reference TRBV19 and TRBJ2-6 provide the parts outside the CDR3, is DGGITQSPKYLFRKEGQNVTLSCEQNLNHDAMYWYRQDPGQGLRLIYYSQIVNDFQKGDIAEGYSVSREKKESFPLTVTSAQKNPTAFYLCASSIQGAGANVLTFGAGSRLTVL.

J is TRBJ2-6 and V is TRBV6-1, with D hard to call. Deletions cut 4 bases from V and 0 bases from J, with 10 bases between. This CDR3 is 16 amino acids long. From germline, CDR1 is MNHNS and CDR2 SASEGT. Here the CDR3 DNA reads TGTGCCAGCAGTGTGGTCGGAGCCTCTGGGGCCAACGTCCTGACTTTC. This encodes CASSVVGASGANVLTF.

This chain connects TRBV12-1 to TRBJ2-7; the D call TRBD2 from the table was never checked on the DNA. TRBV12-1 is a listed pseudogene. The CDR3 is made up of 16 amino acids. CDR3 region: CASSFRSSGSIYEQYF. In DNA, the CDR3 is TGTGCCAGCAGCTTTCGGTCTAGCGGGAGTATATACGAGCAGTACTTC.

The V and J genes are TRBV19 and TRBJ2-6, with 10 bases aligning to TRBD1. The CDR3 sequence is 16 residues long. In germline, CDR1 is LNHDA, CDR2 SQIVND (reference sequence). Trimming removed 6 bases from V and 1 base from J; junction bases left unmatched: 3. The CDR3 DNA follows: TGTGCCAGTAGGAGACAGGGGGCATCTGGGGCCAACGTCCTGACTTTC. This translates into CASRRQGASGANVLTF.

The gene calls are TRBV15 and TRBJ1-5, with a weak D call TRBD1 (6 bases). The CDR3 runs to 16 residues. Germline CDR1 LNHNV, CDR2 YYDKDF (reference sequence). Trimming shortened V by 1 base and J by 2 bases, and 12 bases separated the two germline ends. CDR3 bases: TGTGCCACCAGCAGAGCTAAATACAGGGGCAATCAGCCCCAGCATTTT. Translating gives CATSRAKYRGNQPQHF.

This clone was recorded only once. The CDR3 here is CASRQQGSMQFF. The CDR3, as DNA: TGTGCCAGCAGGCAACAGGGATCGATGCAGTTCTTC. The rearrangement uses TRBV28 and TRBJ2-1; tentative D call: TRBD1 (6 bases). The CDR3 consists of 12 residues. Germline V gene lookup returns CDR1 MDHEN and CDR2 SYDVKM. V lost 6 bases and J lost 12, with 15 bases in between.

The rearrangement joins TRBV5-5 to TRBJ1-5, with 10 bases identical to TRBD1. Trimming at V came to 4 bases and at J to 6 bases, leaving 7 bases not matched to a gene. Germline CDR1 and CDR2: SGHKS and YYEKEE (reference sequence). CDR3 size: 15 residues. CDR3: CASSTTGGRVQPQHF. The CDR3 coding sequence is TGTGCCAGCAGCACGACAGGGGGCAGGGTTCAGCCCCAGCATTTT. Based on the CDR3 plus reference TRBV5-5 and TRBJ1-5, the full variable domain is DAGVTQSPTHLIKTRGQQVTLRCSPISGHKSVSWYQQVLGQGPQFIFQYYEKEERGRGNFPDRFSARQFPNYSSELNVNALLLGDSALYLCASSTTGGRVQPQHFGDGTRLSIL.

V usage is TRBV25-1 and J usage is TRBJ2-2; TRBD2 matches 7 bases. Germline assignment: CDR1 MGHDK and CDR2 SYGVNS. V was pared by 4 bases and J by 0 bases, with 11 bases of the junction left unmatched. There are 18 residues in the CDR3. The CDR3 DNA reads TGTGCCAGCAGTGCGTCGGGACTAAGGGCGCCGAACACCGGGGAGCTGTTTTTT. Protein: CASSASGLRAPNTGELFF.

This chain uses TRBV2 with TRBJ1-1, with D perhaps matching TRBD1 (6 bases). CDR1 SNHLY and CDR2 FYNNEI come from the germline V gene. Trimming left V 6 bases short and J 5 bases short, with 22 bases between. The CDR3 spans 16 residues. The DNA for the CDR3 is TGTGCCAGCAGCCCCAACAGGGCAAAGTTGGGGACTGAAGCTTTCTTT. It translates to CASSPNRAKLGTEAFF.

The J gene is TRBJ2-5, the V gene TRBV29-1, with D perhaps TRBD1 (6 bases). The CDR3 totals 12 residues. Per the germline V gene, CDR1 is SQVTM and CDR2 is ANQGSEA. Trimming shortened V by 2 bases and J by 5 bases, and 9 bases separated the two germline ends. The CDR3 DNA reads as TGCAGCGTTGAACGACAGGCGGAGACCCAGTACTTC. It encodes CSVERQAETQYF.

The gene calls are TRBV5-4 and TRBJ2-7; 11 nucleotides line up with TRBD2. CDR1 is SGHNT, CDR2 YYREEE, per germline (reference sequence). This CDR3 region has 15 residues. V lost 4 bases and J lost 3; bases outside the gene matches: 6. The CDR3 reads CASSPGTSGNYEQYF. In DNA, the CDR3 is TGTGCCAGCAGCCCCGGGACTAGCGGTAACTACGAGCAGTACTTC.

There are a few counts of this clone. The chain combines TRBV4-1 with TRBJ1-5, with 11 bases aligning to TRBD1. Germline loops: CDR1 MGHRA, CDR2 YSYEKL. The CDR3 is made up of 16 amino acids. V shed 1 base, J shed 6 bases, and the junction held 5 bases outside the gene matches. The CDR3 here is CASSQGGGQGGQPQHF. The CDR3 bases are TGCGCCAGCAGCCAAGGCGGGGGACAGGGGGGTCAGCCCCAGCATTTT.

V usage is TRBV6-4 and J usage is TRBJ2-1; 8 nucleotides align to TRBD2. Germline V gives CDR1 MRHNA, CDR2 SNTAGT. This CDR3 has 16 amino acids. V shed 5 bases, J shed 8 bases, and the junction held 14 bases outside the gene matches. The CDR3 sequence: CASSRSGTGGPDEQFF. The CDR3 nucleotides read TGTGCCAGCAGTCGCAGCGGAACGGGAGGGCCAGATGAGCAGTTCTTC.

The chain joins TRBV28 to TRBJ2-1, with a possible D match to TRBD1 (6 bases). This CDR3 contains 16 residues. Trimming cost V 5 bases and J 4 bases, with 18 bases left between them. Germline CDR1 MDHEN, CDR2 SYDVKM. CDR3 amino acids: CASSPSGVVGYNEQFF. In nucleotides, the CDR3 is TGTGCCAGCAGTCCGTCAGGGGTGGTGGGATACAATGAGCAGTTCTTC.

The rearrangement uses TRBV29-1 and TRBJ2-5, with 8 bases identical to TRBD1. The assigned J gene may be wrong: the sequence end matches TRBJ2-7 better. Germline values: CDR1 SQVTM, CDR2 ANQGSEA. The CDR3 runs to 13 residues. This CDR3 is CSVEDRASYEQYF. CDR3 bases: TGCAGCGTTGAGGACAGGGCATCCTACGAGCAGTACTTC.

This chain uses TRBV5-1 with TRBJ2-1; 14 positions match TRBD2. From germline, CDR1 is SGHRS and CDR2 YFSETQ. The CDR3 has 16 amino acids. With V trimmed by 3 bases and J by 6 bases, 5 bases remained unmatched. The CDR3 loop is CASSWGLAGVGNEQFF. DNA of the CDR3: TGCGCCAGCAGCTGGGGACTAGCGGGAGTTGGCAATGAGCAGTTCTTC.

CDR3 nucleotide sequence: TGTGCCAGCAGCCAAGCCGGGCTAGCCGACCCCGGGGGAGAGACCCAGTACTTC. This encodes CASSQAGLADPGGETQYF. V is TRBV4-2 and J is TRBJ2-5; D perhaps matches TRBD2 (6 bases). The V gene lost 1 base and the J gene lost 4 bases, with 22 bases spanning the gap. CDR3 length: 18 residues. CDR1 and CDR2 from the germline V gene are LGHNA and YNFKEQ.

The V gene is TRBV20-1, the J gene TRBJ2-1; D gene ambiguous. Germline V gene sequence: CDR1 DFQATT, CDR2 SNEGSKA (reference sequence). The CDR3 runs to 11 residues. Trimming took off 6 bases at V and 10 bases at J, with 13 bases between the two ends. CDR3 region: CSAKWLSEQFF. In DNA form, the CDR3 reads TGCAGTGCAAAATGGCTGTCGGAGCAGTTCTTC.

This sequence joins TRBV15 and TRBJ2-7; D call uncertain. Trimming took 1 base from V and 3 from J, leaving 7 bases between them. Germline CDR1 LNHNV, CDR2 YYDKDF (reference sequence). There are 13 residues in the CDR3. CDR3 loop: CATSRGFYYEQYF. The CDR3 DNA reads TGTGCCACCAGCAGAGGGTTCTACTACGAGCAGTACTTC.

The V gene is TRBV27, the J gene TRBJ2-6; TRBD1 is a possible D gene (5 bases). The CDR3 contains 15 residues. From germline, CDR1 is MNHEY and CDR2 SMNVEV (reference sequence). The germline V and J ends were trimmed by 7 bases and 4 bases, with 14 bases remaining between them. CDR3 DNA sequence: TGTGCCAGCACCCTGTCTGGGGCCGGGGCCAACGTCCTGACTTTC. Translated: CASTLSGAGANVLTF.

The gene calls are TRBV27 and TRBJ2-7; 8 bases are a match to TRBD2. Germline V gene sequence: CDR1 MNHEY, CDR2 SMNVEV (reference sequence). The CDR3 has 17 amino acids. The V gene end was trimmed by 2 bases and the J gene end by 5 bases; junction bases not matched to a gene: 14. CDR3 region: CASSLTTGREGPDEQYF. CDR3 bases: TGTGCCAGCAGTTTAACGACAGGACGGGAGGGCCCCGACGAGCAGTACTTC.

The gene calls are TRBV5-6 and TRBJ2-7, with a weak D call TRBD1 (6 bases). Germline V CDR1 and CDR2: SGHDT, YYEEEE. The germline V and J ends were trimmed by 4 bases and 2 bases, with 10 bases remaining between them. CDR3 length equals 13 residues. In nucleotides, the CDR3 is TGTGCCAGCAGCCCAGGGGACCCCTACGAGCAGTACTTC. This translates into CASSPGDPYEQYF.

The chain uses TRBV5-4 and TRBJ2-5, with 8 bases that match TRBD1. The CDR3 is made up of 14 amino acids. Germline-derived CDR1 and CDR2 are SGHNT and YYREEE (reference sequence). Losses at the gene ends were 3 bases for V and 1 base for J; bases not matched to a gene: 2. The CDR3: CASSSGQAQETQYF. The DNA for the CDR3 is TGTGCCAGCAGCTCGGGACAGGCCCAAGAGACCCAGTACTTC.

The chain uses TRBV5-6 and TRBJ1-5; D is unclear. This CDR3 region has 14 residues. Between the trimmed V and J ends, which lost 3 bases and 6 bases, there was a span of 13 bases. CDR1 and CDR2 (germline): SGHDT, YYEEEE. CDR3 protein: CASSSRRAGQPQHF. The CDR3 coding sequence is TGTGCCAGCAGCTCTCGACGGGCGGGTCAGCCCCAGCATTTT. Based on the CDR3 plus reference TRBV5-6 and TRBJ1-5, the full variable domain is DAGVTQSPTHLIKTRGQQVTLRCSPKSGHDTVSWYQQALGQGPQFIFQYYEEEERQRGNFPDRFSGHQFPNYSSELNVNALLLGDSALYLCASSSRRAGQPQHFGDGTRLSIL.

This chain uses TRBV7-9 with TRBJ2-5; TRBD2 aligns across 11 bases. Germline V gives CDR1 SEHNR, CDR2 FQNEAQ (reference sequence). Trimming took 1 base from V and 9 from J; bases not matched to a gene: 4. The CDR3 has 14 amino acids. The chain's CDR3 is CASSLGTSGGPQYF. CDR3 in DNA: TGTGCCAGCAGCTTAGGCACTAGCGGGGGCCCCCAGTACTTC.

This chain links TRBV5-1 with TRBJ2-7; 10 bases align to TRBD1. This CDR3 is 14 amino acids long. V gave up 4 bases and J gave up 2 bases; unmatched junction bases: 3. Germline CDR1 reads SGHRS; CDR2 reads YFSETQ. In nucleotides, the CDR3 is TGCGCCAGCAGCGTCGGACAGGGGGCCTACGAGCAGTACTTC. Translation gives CASSVGQGAYEQYF.

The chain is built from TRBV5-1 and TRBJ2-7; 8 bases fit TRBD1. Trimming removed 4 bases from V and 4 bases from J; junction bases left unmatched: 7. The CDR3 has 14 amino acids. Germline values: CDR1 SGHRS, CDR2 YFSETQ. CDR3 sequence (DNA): TGCGCCAGCAGCCCTCCGGGACAGGAATACGAGCAGTACTTC. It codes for CASSPPGQEYEQYF.